These 25 T cell receptor beta chains were all obtained from the same sample, sequenced in a study of blood T cell repertoires in COVID-19. Sequenced by immunoSEQ multiplex PCR; TCRdb stores in-frame clones only, minus some. The sample has about 140,000 clones; approximately 78% are singletons. What was sequenced was peripheral blood. All receptors derive from a woman older than 75 with acute or convalescent COVID-19.

The rearrangement links TRBV5-5 to TRBJ2-7; 8 bases map to TRBD1. Per germline, CDR1 SGHKS and CDR2 YYEKEE (reference sequence). The CDR3 contains 13 residues. J lost 4 bases, V lost 6 bases, and 6 bases had no gene match. In nucleotides, the CDR3 is TGTGCCAGCACCAGGACAGGGTTATACGAGCAGTACTTC. Amino acids: CASTRTGLYEQYF.

The chain employs TRBV7-9 and TRBJ2-4, with 10 bases that match TRBD1. This CDR3 spans 15 amino acids. Germline V gives CDR1 SEHNR, CDR2 FQNEAQ (reference sequence). V shed 5 bases and J 6 bases; nucleotides not matched to a gene: 7. CDR3 DNA sequence: TGTGCCAGCAGCCATGGGACAGGGGCTACAAACATTCAGTACTTC. Translation: CASSHGTGATNIQYF.

V gene TRBV2 combines with J gene TRBJ2-5; 7 positions match TRBD2. V was pared by 3 bases and J by 5 bases, with 0 bases of the junction left unmatched. Germline V CDR1 and CDR2: SNHLY, FYNNEI. The CDR3 loop spans 12 amino acids. The DNA for the CDR3 is TGTGCCAGCAGTGAGGGAGGGGAGACCCAGTACTTC. Protein product: CASSEGGETQYF.

This sequence joins TRBV7-9 and TRBJ2-5; 8 bases line up with TRBD1. Unmatched junction bases numbered 16, after V lost 6 bases and J lost 4 bases. Germline lookup yields CDR1 SEHNR and CDR2 FQNEAQ (reference sequence). The CDR3 totals 17 residues. The CDR3 DNA is TGTGCCAGCAGTCGGTCCGGGACAGGCCGCTGGCGAGAGACCCAGTACTTC. Encoded protein: CASSRSGTGRWRETQYF. Combining the CDR3 with reference TRBV7-9 and TRBJ2-5 gives the whole variable domain DTGVSQNPRHKITKRGQNVTFRCDPISEHNRLYWYRQTLGQGPEFLTYFQNEAQLEKSRLLSDRFSAERPKGSFSTLEIQRTEQGDSAMYLCASSRSGTGRWRETQYFGPGTRLLVL.

In nucleotides, the CDR3 is TGTGCCAGCACCTACGTAACAGGGGGATATCAGCCCCAGCATTTT. Its protein product is CASTYVTGGYQPQHF. V gene TRBV28 combines with J gene TRBJ1-5; 8 nucleotides match TRBD1. CDR3 length equals 15 residues. CDR1 is MDHEN and CDR2 is SYDVKM in the germline V gene. V was clipped by 7 bases and J by 5 bases; unmatched bases: 10.

The chain recombines TRBV19 with TRBJ2-1; 9 nucleotides line up with TRBD2. CDR1 and CDR2 from the germline V gene are LNHDA and SQIVND (reference sequence). V lost 0 bases to trimming and J lost 4 bases; unmatched junction nucleotides: 7. The CDR3 is 17 amino acids. The CDR3 protein is CASSIDWGLAVYNEQFF. The CDR3 coding sequence is TGTGCCAGTAGTATAGATTGGGGACTAGCTGTTTACAATGAGCAGTTCTTC.

The chain links TRBV11-2 to TRBJ2-1, with 9 bases lining up with TRBD2. Trimming at V came to 3 bases and at J to 5 bases, leaving 2 bases not matched to a gene. Germline CDR1 and CDR2: SGHAT and FQNNGV. This CDR3 region has 14 residues. CDR3 nucleotides: TGTGCCAGCAGCTTGTCTAGCGGGAACAATGAGCAGTTCTTC. It encodes CASSLSSGNNEQFF.

The gene calls are TRBV3-1 (or the pseudogene TRBV3-2) and TRBJ2-2, with D possibly being TRBD1 (6 bases). The CDR3 contains 18 residues. Trimming cost V 1 base and J 0 bases, with 15 bases left between them. Germline V gene sequence: CDR1 LGHDT, CDR2 YNNKEL (reference sequence). The CDR3 DNA is TGTGCCAGCAGCCAAGTTCTACGGGACATAGCGAACACCGGGGAGCTGTTTTTT. It codes for CASSQVLRDIANTGELFF.

The chain employs TRBV4-2 and TRBJ1-6; D unclear. Germline loops: CDR1 LGHNA, CDR2 YNFKEQ. V lost 1 base and J lost 6, with 13 bases in between. The CDR3 runs to 16 residues. The CDR3 loop reads CASSQVIRRRNSPLHF. The CDR3 region has the DNA TGTGCCAGCAGCCAAGTCATCAGGAGGCGTAATTCACCCCTCCACTTT.

The J gene is TRBJ1-2, the V gene TRBV3-1 (or the pseudogene TRBV3-2), with D tentatively TRBD1 (5 bases). This CDR3 contains 19 residues. V lost 2 bases and J 4 bases, leaving 26 bases between the germline ends. From germline, CDR1 is LGHDT and CDR2 YNNKEL (reference sequence). The CDR3 coding sequence is TGTGCCAGCAGCCAACATCTCTCCGGGACTTTGGGCAGACGCTATGGCTACACCTTC. This codes for CASSQHLSGTLGRRYGYTF.

V gene TRBV21-1 combines with J gene TRBJ2-7; the DNA was not compared with TRBD2, the D call given in the table. TRBV21-1 is shown as a pseudogene. The CDR3 has 19 amino acids. CDR3: CASSKAKKRLAGHFYEQYF. The CDR3 DNA reads TGTGCCAGCAGCAAAGCTAAAAAGCGACTAGCGGGGCACTTCTACGAGCAGTACTTC.

This chain connects TRBV6-6 to TRBJ2-3; D might be TRBD2 (6 bases). Looked up from germline, CDR1 is MNHNY and CDR2 is SVGAGI (reference sequence). The CDR3 spans 15 residues. V lost 2 bases, J lost 0 bases, and 9 bases lay in between. CDR3 bases: TGTGCCAGCAGTTACGGTGCGGGAAGCACAGATACGCAGTATTTT. Its translation: CASSYGAGSTDTQYF.

The count of this clone is one. The chain has TRBV7-2 and TRBJ2-7; D is perhaps TRBD2 (6 bases). The V gene lost 3 bases and the J gene lost 0 bases, with 9 bases spanning the gap. Germline lookup yields CDR1 SGHTA and CDR2 FQGNSA. There are 14 residues in the CDR3. Here the CDR3 reads CASSLDYNSYEQYF. CDR3 in DNA: TGTGCCAGCAGCTTGGACTATAACTCCTACGAGCAGTACTTC.

This clone was detected once. The rearrangement uses TRBV7-8 and TRBJ2-3; 8 bases line up with TRBD2. The CDR3 is 16 amino acids. From germline, CDR1 is SGHVS and CDR2 FQNEAQ. Trimming cost V 0 bases and J 1 base; bases outside gene matches: 3. The CDR3 DNA is TGTGCCAGCAGCTTAGCGCGGGGGGCGGGCACAGATACGCAGTATTTT. Its translation is CASSLARGAGTDTQYF.

The chain carries TRBV29-1 and TRBJ1-1; D perhaps matches TRBD1 (5 bases). V shed 6 bases and J shed 1 base, with 15 bases lying between them. This CDR3 comprises 14 residues. CDR1 and CDR2 from the germline V gene are SQVTM and ANQGSEA. The CDR3, as DNA: TGCAGCGTACGGACGCGAACAGGGAACACTGAAGCTTTCTTT. Its translation is CSVRTRTGNTEAFF. Supplemented by reference TRBV29-1 and TRBJ1-1, the full variable domain reads SAVISQKPSRDICQRGTSLTIQCQVDSQVTMMFWYRQQPGQSLTLIATANQGSEATYESGFVIDKFPISRPNLTFSTLTVSNMSPEDSSIYLCSVRTRTGNTEAFFGQGTRLTVV.

Details on this clone: The sample contains more than one DNA sequence encoding this CDR3. V gene TRBV7-9 combines with J gene TRBJ2-7; the D is unclear. Trimming left V 1 base short and J 3 bases short, with 4 bases between. The germline gives CDR1 SEHNR, CDR2 FQNEAQ (reference sequence). The CDR3 runs 12 residues. CDR3 loop: CASSLGSYEQYF. Here the CDR3 DNA reads TGTGCCAGCAGCTTAGGTAGCTACGAGCAGTACTTC.

V gene TRBV23-1 combines with J gene TRBJ2-1; TRBD2 agrees at 8 bases. TRBV23-1 is an open reading frame whose function is uncertain. The V segment lost 4 bases and the J segment 2 bases; nucleotides outside the gene matches: 7. The CDR3 is 16 residues long. CDR3 sequence: CASSRQTSVTYNEQFF. CDR3 DNA sequence: TGCGCCAGCAGTCGACAGACTAGCGTCACCTACAATGAGCAGTTCTTC.

The gene calls are TRBV7-2 and TRBJ2-3; 7 bases fit TRBD1. Germline V gene lookup returns CDR1 SGHTA and CDR2 FQGNSA. CDR3 length: 15 residues. Trimming cost V 1 base and J 7 bases; bases outside gene matches: 8. Here the CDR3 reads CASSLDGTALNTQYF. The CDR3 nucleotides read TGTGCCAGCAGCTTAGATGGGACAGCTCTTAATACGCAGTATTTT.

The chain employs TRBV3-1 (or the pseudogene TRBV3-2) and TRBJ1-2; D ambiguous. The CDR3 has 11 residues. The ends were cut back, 8 bases at V and 7 bases at J, with 11 bases in the middle. Per the germline V gene, CDR1 is LGHDT and CDR2 is YNNKEL (reference sequence). CDR3 sequence reads: CASRGNGGYTF. The CDR3 nucleotides are TGTGCCAGCCGCGGGAACGGTGGCTACACCTTC.

The chain combines TRBV5-1 with TRBJ2-3; 10 positions agree with TRBD2. The J segment lost 4 bases and the V segment lost 2 bases, leaving 1 base of the junction unmatched. The CDR3 is 14 residues long. Germline CDR1 SGHRS, CDR2 YFSETQ. The CDR3 sequence: CASSFSGGSDTQYF. In nucleotides, the CDR3 is TGCGCCAGCAGCTTTAGCGGGGGGTCAGATACGCAGTATTTT.

This chain links TRBV7-6 with TRBJ2-2; 8 positions match TRBD1. The germline gives CDR1 SGHVS, CDR2 FNYEAQ. V lost 1 base and J lost 0; bases outside the gene matches: 10. The CDR3 spans 19 residues. The CDR3 region has the DNA TGTGCCAGCAGCTTAGTCACTCTTGGGACAGGCGCGAACACCGGGGAGCTGTTTTTT. This gives the protein CASSLVTLGTGANTGELFF.

The chain recombines TRBV27 with TRBJ2-7; 9 nucleotides match TRBD1. This CDR3 is built from 15 residues. The germline CDR1 and CDR2 sequences are MNHEY and SMNVEV (reference sequence). V shed 3 bases and J 1 base; nucleotides not matched to a gene: 4. This CDR3 reads CASSFAGQGSYEQYF. The CDR3 nucleotides are TGTGCCAGCAGTTTTGCGGGACAGGGATCCTACGAGCAGTACTTC.

V gene TRBV4-1 combines with J gene TRBJ1-1; D is ambiguous. The length of the CDR3 is 13 residues. Trimming cost V 3 bases and J 1 base, with 6 bases left between them. Germline V gives CDR1 MGHRA, CDR2 YSYEKL. In nucleotides, the CDR3 is TGCGCCAGCAGCCAGCCGCGGAACACTGAAGCTTTCTTT. It codes for CASSQPRNTEAFF.

Note on this clone: Germline and junction disagree at one end, which may indicate a read error. V is TRBV3-1 (or the pseudogene TRBV3-2) and J is TRBJ2-5; 9 bases are a match to TRBD2. Germline CDR1 LGHDT, CDR2 YNNKEL (reference sequence). The CDR3 is 15 residues long. The CDR3 loop is CASNQLAGSQETQYF. The DNA of the CDR3 is TGTGCCAGCAACCAACTAGCGGGCAGCCAAGAGACCCAGTACTTC.

The rearrangement uses TRBV27 and TRBJ2-7, with a possible D match to TRBD1 (6 bases). CDR3 size: 14 residues. Germline-derived CDR1 and CDR2 are MNHEY and SMNVEV (reference sequence). V was pared by 5 bases and J by 3 bases, with 14 bases between. The CDR3, as DNA: TGTGCCAGCAGTCCTGACAGGAACCACTACGAGCAGTACTTC. It codes for CASSPDRNHYEQYF.